The 25 T cell receptor beta chains presented below share a single source sample, sequenced in a study of cytomegalovirus exposure and HLA in healthy donors. A multiplex PCR was run with 60 Vbeta primers and 13 Jbeta primers. TCRdb keeps only in-frame clones here, not all; method: immunoSEQ multiplex PCR. The profile shows 150,000 to 200,000 clones, about 80% of them singletons. What was sequenced was PBMCs. The receptors derive from a young woman in good health and CMV-seropositive.

This chain links TRBV6-5 with TRBJ1-2, with no clear D. V was pared by 6 bases and J by 4 bases, with 15 bases between. The CDR3 consists of 14 residues. Per the germline V gene, CDR1 is MNHEY and CDR2 is SVGAGI. CDR3 DNA sequence: TGTGCCAGCAGACCCCTCGGGGTTCCCTATGGCTACACCTTC. It is translated as CASRPLGVPYGYTF.

V is TRBV7-2 and J is TRBJ1-1; 10 nucleotides match TRBD1. This CDR3 has 16 residues. The V gene end was trimmed by 5 bases and the J gene end by 11 bases; junction bases not matched to a gene: 17. CDR1 SGHTA and CDR2 FQGNSA come from the germline V gene. CDR3 in DNA: TGTGCCAGCAGCCTCGGGACAGGGGTTGGACGGGACGGGGCTTTCTTT. Its protein is CASSLGTGVGRDGAFF.

This sequence joins TRBV6-5 and TRBJ2-3; 8 bases agree with TRBD2. Germline CDR1 is MNHEY and CDR2 is SVGAGI. CDR3 length equals 15 residues. Losses at the gene ends were 5 bases for V and 4 bases for J; bases not matched to a gene: 8. The CDR3 coding sequence is TGTGCCAGCAGTCCCCGGACTAGCAACGCAGATACGCAGTATTTT. Translated: CASSPRTSNADTQYF.

The chain is built from TRBV30 and TRBJ1-1; D remains unclear. This CDR3 region has 13 residues. CDR1 and CDR2 (germline): GTSNPN, SVGIG (reference sequence). The V gene lost 0 bases and the J gene lost 4 bases, with 9 bases spanning the gap. CDR3 nucleotides: TGTGCCTGGAGTGTGTCCGGGAGCACTGAAGCTTTCTTT. Translating gives CAWSVSGSTEAFF.

This chain joins TRBV6-1 and TRBJ2-2, with TRBD2 as a possible D gene (6 bases). Trimming removed 6 bases from V and 5 bases from J, with 16 bases in between. CDR1 is MNHNS and CDR2 is SASEGT in the germline V gene. This CDR3 is 15 amino acids long. CDR3 coding DNA: TGTGCCAGCAGAAGAACCCTGACTAGTACCGGGGAGCTGTTTTTT. It yields the protein CASRRTLTSTGELFF.

The J gene is TRBJ2-3, the V gene TRBV5-4; 7 nucleotides align to TRBD2. The germline V gene has CDR1 SGHNT and CDR2 YYREEE (reference sequence). V lost 3 bases to trimming and J lost 1 base; unmatched junction nucleotides: 5. This CDR3 spans 15 amino acids. In nucleotides, the CDR3 is TGTGCCAGCAGCTCATTAGCGGGTCGCACAGATACGCAGTATTTT. It codes for CASSSLAGRTDTQYF.

This chain uses TRBV5-1 with TRBJ2-2; D perhaps matches TRBD1 (7 bases). Germline values: CDR1 SGHRS, CDR2 YFSETQ. This CDR3 contains 16 residues. V dropped 1 base and J dropped 4 bases, with 14 bases sitting between them. The CDR3 loop reads CASSLPSQGGTGELFF. The CDR3 nucleotides are TGCGCCAGCAGCTTGCCCAGCCAGGGGGGCACCGGGGAGCTGTTTTTT.

The gene calls are TRBV5-4 and TRBJ1-2; D possibly corresponds to TRBD1 (5 bases). In germline, CDR1 is SGHNT, CDR2 YYREEE (reference sequence). This CDR3 region has 13 residues. Trimming removed 1 base at V and 7 bases at J, with 11 bases between. CDR3 nucleotides: TGTGCCAGCAGCTTGTGGGGGGTTTCTGGCTACACCTTC. This gives the protein CASSLWGVSGYTF. The complete variable domain, with remaining parts taken from reference TRBV5-4 and TRBJ1-2, reads ETGVTQSPTHLIKTRGQQVTLRCSSQSGHNTVSWYQQALGQGPQFIFQYYREEENGRGNFPPRFSGLQFPNYSSELNVNALELDDSALYLCASSLWGVSGYTFGSGTRLTVV.

This chain joins TRBV11-3 and TRBJ1-3; D is ambiguous. Per the germline V gene, CDR1 is SGHNT and CDR2 is YENEEA. The CDR3 runs 11 residues. Trimming removed 6 bases at V and 4 bases at J, with 4 bases between. CDR3 region: CASRRGNTIYF. DNA of the CDR3: TGTGCCAGCAGGCGCGGAAACACCATATATTTT.

The genes are TRBV6-5 and TRBJ2-7; no firm D call. Germline CDR1 and CDR2: MNHEY and SVGAGI. V was shortened by 0 bases and J by 2 bases, with 11 bases between the two germline ends. This CDR3 spans 15 amino acids. CDR3 coding DNA: TGTGCCAGCAGTTACTCTTTGCACTCTACCTACGAGCAGTACTTC. Its protein product is CASSYSLHSTYEQYF.

The chain carries TRBV9 and TRBJ2-1; TRBD2 aligns across 7 bases. V was pared by 0 bases and J by 8 bases, with 5 bases of the junction left unmatched. The CDR3 has 14 amino acids. In germline, CDR1 is SGDLS, CDR2 YYNGEE. The CDR3 reads CASSVGRGGHEQFF. The CDR3 region has the DNA TGTGCCAGCAGCGTAGGCCGGGGAGGGCATGAGCAGTTCTTC.

The chain recombines TRBV19 with TRBJ1-1, with unresolved D. The germline V and J ends were trimmed by 6 bases and 1 base, with 6 bases remaining between them. The CDR3 is 12 amino acids. From germline, CDR1 is LNHDA and CDR2 SQIVND (reference sequence). CDR3 sequence: CASSYRNTEAFF. In DNA, the CDR3 is TGTGCCAGTAGCTACAGGAACACTGAAGCTTTCTTT.

The chain carries TRBV6-4 and TRBJ2-3, with D hard to call. Germline V lookup: CDR1 MRHNA, CDR2 SNTAGT. V lost 3 bases to trimming and J lost 2 bases, with 9 bases between them. This CDR3 is built from 14 residues. CDR3 DNA sequence: TGTGCCAGCAGTGATCTAAAAGACACAGATACGCAGTATTTT. The encoded protein is CASSDLKDTDTQYF.

The gene calls are TRBV10-3 and TRBJ1-2; the D gene is possibly TRBD1 (6 bases). This CDR3 spans 13 amino acids. The germline V gene encodes CDR1 ENHRY and CDR2 SYGVKD. Trimming took off 6 bases at V and 3 bases at J, with 11 bases between the two ends. The CDR3: CAISSDRYYGYTF. The CDR3 nucleotides read TGTGCCATCAGCTCAGACAGGTACTATGGCTACACCTTC.

The chain is built from TRBV6-5 and TRBJ2-1; TRBD1 matches at 7 bases. The CDR3 consists of 15 residues. J was trimmed by 0 bases and V by 8 bases; bases with no gene match: 7. Germline V CDR1 and CDR2: MNHEY, SVGAGI. This CDR3 is CASRQSGGSYNEQFF. CDR3 DNA sequence: TGTGCCAGCCGACAGTCAGGGGGCTCCTACAATGAGCAGTTCTTC.

The J gene is TRBJ2-5, the V gene TRBV6-6, with D possibly TRBD2 on 6 matching bases. The CDR3 has 16 residues. In germline, CDR1 is MNHNY, CDR2 SVGAGI (reference sequence). V lost 1 base and J lost 5, with 17 bases in between. The CDR3 DNA sequence: TGTGCCAGCAGTTACTACCGGACGGGAGTAGAGGAGACCCAGTACTTC. It yields the protein CASSYYRTGVEETQYF.

The chain uses TRBV6-5 and TRBJ2-7; TRBD1 matches 9 bases. The CDR3 contains 15 residues. Germline V gene lookup returns CDR1 MNHEY and CDR2 SVGAGI. V shed 5 bases and J 4 bases; nucleotides not matched to a gene: 9. CDR3 loop: CASSRGTGKTYEQYF. CDR3 nucleotides: TGTGCCAGCAGTAGGGGGACAGGGAAAACTTACGAGCAGTACTTC.

This chain connects TRBV28 to TRBJ1-5, with D unclear. V was cut by 5 bases and J by 3 bases, with 17 bases left in between. From germline, CDR1 is MDHEN and CDR2 SYDVKM. The CDR3 totals 16 residues. The DNA of the CDR3 is TGTGCCAGCAGTCCCGACGGGGTAAAGGTCAATCAGCCCCAGCATTTT. Encoded protein: CASSPDGVKVNQPQHF.

For this clone: The sample contains more than one DNA sequence encoding this CDR3. This chain joins TRBV6-1 and TRBJ1-1, with TRBD1 identical over 12 bases. This CDR3 contains 14 residues. With V trimmed by 6 bases and J by 11 bases, 10 bases remained unmatched. The germline V gene encodes CDR1 MNHNS and CDR2 SASEGT. CDR3 in DNA: TGTGCCAGCAGGCCGGGACAGGGGGCGAGGGGCGCTTTCTTT. As protein: CASRPGQGARGAFF.

The J gene is TRBJ2-7, the V gene TRBV5-1; D is undetermined. From germline, CDR1 is SGHRS and CDR2 YFSETQ. V was shortened by 3 bases and J by 1 base, with 11 bases between the two germline ends. This CDR3 region has 14 residues. DNA of the CDR3: TGCGCCAGCAGCTCCGGTATTAATTCCTACGAGCAGTACTTC. Protein sequence: CASSSGINSYEQYF.

The J gene is TRBJ1-2, the V gene TRBV18; 9 bases are a match to TRBD1. Germline CDR1 is KGHSH and CDR2 is LQKENI. J gave up 7 bases and V 2 bases, and 11 bases lay outside the gene matches. CDR3 length: 16 residues. As DNA, the CDR3 is TGTGCCAGCTCACCAGTGACCGGGACAGGGTCCTCTGGCTACACCTTC. Its translation is CASSPVTGTGSSGYTF. The variable domain in full, completed from reference TRBV18 and TRBJ1-2, reads NAGVMQNPRHLVRRRGQEARLRCSPMKGHSHVYWYRQLPEEGLKFMVYLQKENIIDESGMPKERFSAEFPKEGPSILRIQQVVRGDSAAYFCASSPVTGTGSSGYTFGSGTRLTVV.

The J gene is TRBJ1-2, the V gene TRBV11-3; weak D call: TRBD1 (6 bases). This CDR3 is 15 amino acids long. Per germline, CDR1 SGHNT and CDR2 YENEEA. With 4 bases removed from V and 5 bases from J, the gap between germline ends came to 17 bases. CDR3 bases: TGTGCCAGCAGCTCAACAACGACAGGCCAATATGGCTACACCTTC. Its translation: CASSSTTTGQYGYTF.

The CDR3 region is CASSQDRRETQYF. As DNA, the CDR3 is TGCGCCAGCAGCCAAGATAGGAGGGAGACCCAGTACTTC. The chain is built from TRBV4-3 and TRBJ2-5; possible D gene TRBD2, 5 bases. The germline V gene has CDR1 LGHNA and CDR2 YSLEER. The V and J ends lost 0 bases and 5 bases respectively, with 7 bases between them. The CDR3 runs 13 residues.

The chain recombines TRBV11-2 with TRBJ2-3; 7 positions agree with TRBD2. V trimming: 5 bases; J trimming: 5 bases; junction bases outside the gene matches: 7. This CDR3 has 14 amino acids. CDR1 is SGHAT, CDR2 FQNNGV, per germline. CDR3 DNA sequence: TGTGCCAGCAGCGAGGGACTAACGAAAGATACGCAGTATTTT. Translation: CASSEGLTKDTQYF. Supplemented by reference TRBV11-2 and TRBJ2-3, the full variable domain reads EAGVAQSPRYKIIEKRQSVAFWCNPISGHATLYWYQQILGQGPKLLIQFQNNGVVDDSQLPKDRFSAERLKGVDSTLKIQPAKLEDSAVYLCASSEGLTKDTQYFGPGTRLTVL.

This chain links TRBV5-1 with TRBJ1-1; TRBD1 is a possible D gene (5 bases). The germline V gene has CDR1 SGHRS and CDR2 YFSETQ. Trimming shortened V by 0 bases and J by 1 base, and 10 bases separated the two germline ends. This CDR3 is built from 15 residues. Written as DNA, the CDR3 is TGCGCCAGCAGCTTGGAGGGGTGGGAGAACACTGAAGCTTTCTTT. Its protein product is CASSLEGWENTEAFF.